These 9 T cell receptor beta chains were all obtained from the same sample, sequenced in a study of blood T cell repertoires in COVID-19. Produced via immunoSEQ multiplex PCR; TCRdb's table is partial and in-frame only. Found here are under 300,000 clones, around 86% of them singletons; the top ten hold about 12%. The sequenced sample was peripheral blood. These receptors were taken from a man older than 75 with acute or convalescent COVID-19.

V gene TRBV6-2 or TRBV6-3 combines with J gene TRBJ1-1; unclear D gene. The CDR3 runs to 13 residues. Trimming took 0 bases from V and 3 from J, leaving 5 bases between them. Germline V gives CDR1 MNHEY, CDR2 SVGEGT. Here the CDR3 DNA reads TGTGCCAGCAGTTACTCGTCGTACACTGAAGCTTTCTTT. Protein product: CASSYSSYTEAFF.

The V and J genes are TRBV2 and TRBJ2-5; the D gene is possibly TRBD2 (6 bases). Trimming cost V 5 bases and J 6 bases, with 16 bases left between them. The germline V gene has CDR1 SNHLY and CDR2 FYNNEI. There are 14 residues in the CDR3. CDR3 bases: TGTGCCAGCAGTTCGGACTACCTACCGAAGACCCAGTACTTC. Amino acid sequence: CASSSDYLPKTQYF.

The V call is TRBV28, the J call TRBJ1-2; 7 bases map to TRBD1. V was pared by 4 bases and J by 7 bases, with 18 bases of the junction left unmatched. Germline assignment: CDR1 MDHEN and CDR2 SYDVKM. The CDR3 covers 17 residues. The CDR3 region has the DNA TGTGCCAGCAGTTCTAGGGGGCTACTAAGGGCTACAAGTGGCTACACCTTC. This codes for CASSSRGLLRATSGYTF.

The chain joins TRBV6-2 or TRBV6-3 to TRBJ1-2, with D perhaps matching TRBD1 (6 bases). V lost 2 bases and J lost 6, with 25 bases in between. Germline values: CDR1 MNHEY, CDR2 SVGEGT. This CDR3 is built from 18 residues. The CDR3 nucleotides read TGTGCCAGCAGTTACCGACCGGTTGAAACAGGGCGGTATCATGGCTACACCTTC. It codes for CASSYRPVETGRYHGYTF.

To note about this clone: Other DNA sequences in the sample encode the same CDR3. The V gene is TRBV5-4, the J gene TRBJ2-2, with D tentatively TRBD1 (5 bases). The CDR3 is made up of 15 amino acids. Trimming cost V 4 bases and J 5 bases, with 15 bases left between them. Per the germline V gene, CDR1 is SGHNT and CDR2 is YYREEE (reference sequence). The CDR3 protein is CASSHGQGYTGELFF. The CDR3 nucleotides read TGTGCCAGCAGCCACGGGCAGGGTTATACCGGGGAGCTGTTTTTT.

The V and J genes are TRBV11-3 and TRBJ1-2; D remains ambiguous. The CDR3 length is 14 residues. Germline V CDR1 and CDR2: SGHNT, YENEEA. The V gene lost 5 bases and the J gene lost 4 bases, with 14 bases spanning the gap. This CDR3 reads CASSPPLWAYGYTF. CDR3 bases: TGTGCCAGCAGCCCTCCCCTATGGGCCTATGGCTACACCTTC.

This clone was detected only a few times. V gene TRBV7-9 combines with J gene TRBJ1-2, with D uncertain. The CDR3 spans 13 residues. Trimming took off 7 bases at V and 8 bases at J, with 17 bases between the two ends. The germline V gene has CDR1 SEHNR and CDR2 FQNEAQ (reference sequence). CDR3 loop: CASNPGRDLGYTF. Here the CDR3 DNA reads TGTGCCAGCAACCCCGGGAGGGATCTAGGCTACACCTTC. The full variable domain, in which reference TRBV7-9 and TRBJ1-2 provide the parts outside the CDR3, is DTGVSQNPRHKITKRGQNVTFRCDPISEHNRLYWYRQTLGQGPEFLTYFQNEAQLEKSRLLSDRFSAERPKGSFSTLEIQRTEQGDSAMYLCASNPGRDLGYTFGSGTRLTVV.

This clone has a handful of counts. The V call is TRBV6-5, the J call TRBJ2-7, with TRBD2 as a possible D gene (6 bases). Trimming took 6 bases from V and 3 from J, leaving 15 bases between them. The V gene's germline CDR1 is MNHEY and CDR2 SVGAGI. The CDR3 runs 14 residues. The CDR3 nucleotides read TGTGCCAGCAGCCCCCCACGGGGAGGCTACGAGCAGTACTTC. Amino acid sequence: CASSPPRGGYEQYF.

Note on this clone: A read error may account for a junction end that differs from germline. The J gene is TRBJ1-2, the V gene TRBV6-5, with unresolved D. Germline V gives CDR1 MNHEY, CDR2 SVGAGI. CDR3 length: 13 amino acids. The CDR3 here is CASSDSGAYGYTF. DNA for the CDR3: TGTGCCAGCAGTGACTCTGGAGCCTATGGCTACACCTTC.